The table lists the clone carrying this TCR beta chain with a few counts. Its antigen is undetermined. Original processing methods: Clinicopathological groups of papillary thyroid cancer showed CDR3 differences that were used to build a distant-metastasis classifier. TCRdb re-clonotyped the PCR reads via MiXCR. For this entry, the V and J calls and clone size follow TCRdb and not the study's own pipeline. This table holds around 16,000 clones, around 13% found once. The sample comes from a study of metastatic and nonmetastatic thyroid tumors. About the study: Repertoire data that came from the blood and tumor or nodule tissue of malignant and benign thyroid patients were compared. Findings and caveats of the study: The study reportedly found significantly higher TCR beta diversity in malignant thyroid tumors than benign nodules, in blood and tumor.

There were no patients who had received any treatment before thyroid surgery. CDR1 is SGHNT, CDR2 YYREEE, per germline (reference sequence). V was pared by 1 base and J by 0 bases, with 3 bases of the junction left unmatched. The CDR3 totals 16 residues. The genes are TRBV5-4 and TRBJ2-1, with TRBD2 matching over 8 bases. Sequenced: blood. This receptor was obtained from a female donor with papillary thyroid cancer or a benign thyroid nodule (not recorded which). Some clones in this sample may be carry-over from other donors' samples. CDR3: CASSLQRGSSYNEQFF. CDR3 coding DNA: TGTGCCAGCAGCTTGCAGCGGGGGAGCTCCTACAATGAGCAGTTCTTC.